These T cell receptor beta chains were read from a single sample in a study of T cell changes during pregnancy in multiple sclerosis. Profiling relied on immunoSEQ multiplex PCR, and the TCRdb table lists in-frame clones only, not all of them. Among 40,000 to 45,000 clones, approximately 92% were seen once, and the ten largest hold 1.3%. Specimen: peripheral blood. These receptors all come from a female donor with multiple sclerosis, enrolled in a pregnancy study. The CDR3 runs from the conserved cysteine through the conserved F or W. D genes are given only for firm matches. Some rows mark clone size as missing; the rest say once, few, many or name a class of expanded clone.

J gene: TRBJ1-3
V gene: TRBV9
clone size: -
D gene: -
CDR3 protein: CASSVRVGNTIYF
CDR3 DNA: TGTGCCAGCAGCGTCAGGGTTGGAAACACCATATATTTT

J gene: TRBJ2-1
V gene: TRBV6-4
clone size: -
D gene: TRBD2
CDR3 protein: CASSDEASGREMVNEQFF
CDR3 DNA: TGTGCCAGCAGTGATGAAGCTAGCGGGAGGGAGATGGTGAATGAGCAGTTCTTC

J gene: TRBJ2-1
V gene: TRBV5-1
clone size: -
D gene: TRBD2
CDR3 protein: CASSILADEQFF
CDR3 DNA: TGCGCCAGCAGCATCCTAGCGGATGAGCAGTTCTTC

J gene: TRBJ1-2
V gene: TRBV6-1
clone size: -
D gene: -
CDR3 protein: CASSEEVLDYGYTF
CDR3 DNA: TGTGCCAGCAGTGAAGAAGTCTTGGACTATGGCTACACCTTC

J gene: TRBJ2-3
V gene: TRBV27
clone size: -
D gene: -
CDR3 protein: CASSFERRGTDTQYF
CDR3 DNA: TGTGCCAGCAGTTTTGAGCGGAGGGGCACAGATACGCAGTATTTT

J gene: TRBJ2-7
V gene: TRBV2
clone size: few
D gene: -
CDR3 protein: CASNRVVEQYF
CDR3 DNA: TGTGCCAGCAATAGAGTGGTCGAGCAGTACTTC

J gene: TRBJ2-5
V gene: TRBV13
clone size: -
D gene: TRBD2
CDR3 protein: CASSQGLAGLETQYF
CDR3 DNA: TGTGCCAGCAGCCAAGGACTAGCGGGACTGGAGACCCAGTACTTC

J gene: TRBJ2-1
V gene: TRBV30
clone size: -
D gene: TRBD2
CDR3 protein: CAWSVFKGLDNEQFF
CDR3 DNA: TGTGCCTGGAGCGTCTTTAAGGGACTAGACAATGAGCAGTTCTTC

J gene: TRBJ1-4
V gene: TRBV19
clone size: -
D gene: -
CDR3 protein: CASGDDGHILGDEKLFF
CDR3 DNA: TGTGCCAGTGGGGACGACGGACACATCCTCGGGGATGAAAAACTGTTTTTT

J gene: TRBJ1-5
V gene: TRBV29-1
clone size: -
D gene: -
CDR3 protein: CSVAGPNQPQHF
CDR3 DNA: TGCAGCGTTGCAGGACCCAATCAGCCCCAGCATTTT

J gene: TRBJ2-1
V gene: TRBV19
clone size: once
D gene: TRBD2
CDR3 protein: CASSIDGLAGGVNEQFF
CDR3 DNA: TGTGCCAGTAGTATAGATGGGCTAGCGGGAGGGGTCAATGAGCAGTTCTTC

J gene: TRBJ1-4
V gene: TRBV5-1
clone size: -
D gene: -
CDR3 protein: CASSPRDGLEKLFF
CDR3 DNA: TGCGCCAGCAGCCCGCGGGACGGATTAGAAAAACTGTTTTTT

J gene: TRBJ1-1
V gene: TRBV6-1
clone size: -
D gene: -
CDR3 protein: CASSEGIYQVYTEAFF
CDR3 DNA: TGTGCCAGCAGTGAAGGCATATACCAGGTGTACACTGAAGCTTTCTTT

J gene: TRBJ2-1
V gene: TRBV18
clone size: -
D gene: -
CDR3 protein: CASSPPGGNEQFF
CDR3 DNA: TGTGCCAGCTCACCACCTGGAGGGAATGAGCAGTTCTTC

J gene: TRBJ1-5
V gene: TRBV2
clone size: medium-sized
D gene: -
CDR3 protein: CATAPDAGRNQPQHF
CDR3 DNA: TGTGCCACCGCCCCGGATGCAGGGCGCAATCAGCCCCAGCATTTT

J gene: TRBJ2-3
V gene: TRBV5-1
clone size: -
D gene: -
CDR3 protein: CASSLVHRTDTQYF
CDR3 DNA: TGCGCCAGCAGCTTGGTTCACAGGACAGATACGCAGTATTTT

J gene: TRBJ2-7
V gene: TRBV7-2
clone size: -
D gene: TRBD1
CDR3 protein: CASSLGLGQGYYEQYF
CDR3 DNA: TGTGCCAGCAGCTTAGGGTTGGGACAGGGATACTACGAGCAGTACTTC

J gene: TRBJ2-7
V gene: TRBV6-5
clone size: few
D gene: -
CDR3 protein: CAHSPPQALTEQYF
CDR3 DNA: TGTGCTCATTCGCCCCCGCAGGCATTAACCGAGCAGTACTTC

J gene: TRBJ2-7
V gene: TRBV29-1
clone size: -
D gene: TRBD2
CDR3 protein: CSAGGGTTLSEQYF
CDR3 DNA: TGCAGCGCCGGGGGGGGGACGACCCTAAGCGAGCAGTACTTC

J gene: TRBJ2-5
V gene: TRBV5-6
clone size: -
D gene: TRBD2
CDR3 protein: CASSLLLAGVQETQYF
CDR3 DNA: TGTGCCAGCAGCTTGTTGCTAGCGGGAGTTCAAGAGACCCAGTACTTC

J gene: TRBJ1-5
V gene: TRBV7-8
clone size: -
D gene: TRBD1
CDR3 protein: CASSLRTGLSNQPQHF
CDR3 DNA: TGTGCCAGCAGCCTCCGGACAGGGCTGTCAAATCAGCCCCAGCATTTT

J gene: TRBJ2-1
V gene: TRBV18
clone size: -
D gene: -
CDR3 protein: CASSPADGNSYNEQFF
CDR3 DNA: TGTGCCAGCTCACCGGCGGACGGGAACTCCTACAATGAGCAGTTCTTC

J gene: TRBJ1-2
V gene: TRBV7-9
clone size: few
D gene: TRBD1
CDR3 protein: CASSPRTGLISRYGYTF
CDR3 DNA: TGTGCCAGCAGCCCACGGACAGGGCTAATATCACGGTATGGCTACACCTTC

J gene: TRBJ1-4
V gene: TRBV5-1
clone size: -
D gene: -
CDR3 protein: CASSFHLAVNEKLFF
CDR3 DNA: TGCGCCAGCAGCTTTCACCTGGCAGTTAATGAAAAACTGTTTTTT

J gene: TRBJ2-7
V gene: TRBV6-1
clone size: few
D gene: TRBD1
CDR3 protein: CASTHDRGYEQYF
CDR3 DNA: TGTGCCAGCACCCATGACAGGGGATACGAGCAGTACTTC

J gene: TRBJ1-1
V gene: TRBV5-4
clone size: -
D gene: -
CDR3 protein: CASRSLGRGMNTEAFF
CDR3 DNA: TGTGCCAGCAGGTCTCTGGGCCGCGGGATGAACACTGAAGCTTTCTTT

J gene: TRBJ2-1
V gene: TRBV30
clone size: -
D gene: TRBD2
CDR3 protein: CAAPAGGYNEQFF
CDR3 DNA: TGTGCCGCACCAGCGGGAGGTTACAATGAGCAGTTCTTC

J gene: TRBJ2-1
V gene: TRBV6-1
clone size: -
D gene: -
CDR3 protein: CASSELKGFSYNEQFF
CDR3 DNA: TGTGCCAGCAGTGAGCTTAAGGGGTTCTCCTACAATGAGCAGTTCTTC

J gene: TRBJ2-7
V gene: TRBV18
clone size: -
D gene: -
CDR3 protein: CASSPLNPKRSGEQYF
CDR3 DNA: TGTGCCAGCTCACCCCTCAACCCGAAGCGGTCGGGCGAGCAGTACTTC

J gene: TRBJ2-7
V gene: TRBV5-1
clone size: -
D gene: -
CDR3 protein: CASSLDIRYEQYF
CDR3 DNA: TGCGCCAGCAGCTTGGACATCCGCTACGAGCAGTACTTC

J gene: TRBJ2-1
V gene: TRBV4-3
clone size: -
D gene: TRBD2
CDR3 protein: CASSQGASGYNEQFF
CDR3 DNA: TGCGCCAGCAGCCAAGGGGCTAGCGGCTACAATGAGCAGTTCTTC

J gene: TRBJ2-5
V gene: TRBV27
clone size: once
D gene: TRBD2
CDR3 protein: CASGGLAGGEETQYF
CDR3 DNA: TGTGCCAGCGGGGGACTAGCGGGAGGGGAAGAGACCCAGTACTTC

J gene: TRBJ2-1
V gene: TRBV19
clone size: -
D gene: TRBD1
CDR3 protein: CASSIDRGPYNEQFF
CDR3 DNA: TGTGCCAGTAGTATTGACAGGGGACCCTACAATGAGCAGTTCTTC

J gene: TRBJ2-7
V gene: TRBV9
clone size: -
D gene: -
CDR3 protein: CASSVESWSYEQYF
CDR3 DNA: TGTGCCAGCAGCGTAGAGTCTTGGTCCTACGAGCAGTACTTC

J gene: TRBJ2-7
V gene: TRBV6-1
clone size: -
D gene: TRBD2
CDR3 protein: CASRGTSDYEQYF
CDR3 DNA: TGTGCCAGCAGGGGGACTAGCGACTACGAGCAGTACTTC

J gene: TRBJ2-7
V gene: TRBV2
clone size: once
D gene: TRBD1
CDR3 protein: CASSLMGRDRDYEQYF
CDR3 DNA: TGTGCCAGCAGCCTAATGGGCCGGGACAGGGACTACGAGCAGTACTTC

J gene: TRBJ2-5
V gene: TRBV5-1
clone size: -
D gene: TRBD2
CDR3 protein: CASSPGLAGGQETQYF
CDR3 DNA: TGCGCCAGCAGCCCGGGACTAGCGGGAGGGCAGGAGACCCAGTACTTC

J gene: TRBJ2-3
V gene: TRBV9
clone size: -
D gene: -
CDR3 protein: CASSVSGSTDTQYF
CDR3 DNA: TGTGCCAGCAGCGTGAGCGGCTCCACAGATACGCAGTATTTT

J gene: TRBJ2-7
V gene: TRBV27
clone size: -
D gene: TRBD2
CDR3 protein: CASSLGLAGSYEQYF
CDR3 DNA: TGTGCCAGCAGTTTGGGACTAGCGGGCTCCTACGAGCAGTACTTC

J gene: TRBJ2-2
V gene: TRBV6-5
clone size: once
D gene: -
CDR3 protein: CASHDPNTGELFF
CDR3 DNA: TGTGCCAGCCACGACCCTAACACCGGGGAGCTGTTTTTT

J gene: TRBJ1-1
V gene: TRBV6-5
clone size: -
D gene: -
CDR3 protein: CASSSGPLGTEAFF
CDR3 DNA: TGTGCCAGCAGTTCGGGACCCTTGGGCACTGAAGCTTTCTTT

J gene: TRBJ2-7
V gene: TRBV30
clone size: -
D gene: -
CDR3 protein: CAWSVGGSSYEQYF
CDR3 DNA: TGTGCCTGGAGTGTAGGAGGGAGCTCCTACGAGCAGTACTTC